A selection of T cell receptor beta chains follows, all from one sample in a study of blood T cell repertoires in COVID-19. Libraries were prepared by immunoSEQ multiplex PCR; TCRdb keeps only in-frame clonotypes and omits some of them. The data contain around 160,000 clones, 90% of them singletons. The sequenced sample was peripheral blood. The receptors shown here come from a man between 60 and 70 years old with active or convalescent COVID-19. The CDR3 runs from the conserved cysteine through the conserved F or W. Clone size is not always given. Where it is, it says once, few, many or a class for expanded clones.

>-|TRBV28|TRBJ2-5
CASSLTGGYEKTQYF
>once|TRBV14|TRBJ2-5
CASSPFGQGEETQYF
>-|TRBV9|TRBJ1-1
CASSEKTGTFTEAFF
>-|TRBV7-2|TRBJ2-7
CASSGQETYEQYF
>once|TRBV7-2|TRBJ1-5
CASSLGLAAGNQPQHF
>-|TRBV9|TRBJ1-3
CASSPQGSGNTIYF
>few|TRBV12-5|TRBJ1-2
CASGLGQGYGYTF
>-|TRBV3-1/TRBV3-2|TRBJ2-7
CASSQESAGGESEQYF
>-|TRBV18|TRBJ2-7
CASSPPGQGTYEQYF
>-|TRBV5-1|TRBJ2-5
CASSPEGTGGWETQYF
>-|TRBV11-2|TRBJ1-4
CASSFLSGTGVITNEKLFF
>-|TRBV11-2|TRBJ2-7
CASSFDIAGVMVEQYF
>once|TRBV30|TRBJ2-3
CAQKGGLHTDTQYF
>-|TRBV10-3|TRBJ2-2
CAISDMVRSNTGELFF
>-|TRBV19|TRBJ1-1
CASSLEGMNTEAFF
>-|TRBV7-9|TRBJ1-2
CASSPGQPGTNYGYTF
>few|TRBV27|TRBJ2-4
CASSLFGDIQYF
>-|TRBV20-1|TRBJ1-2
CSAPGVEGYTF
>once|TRBV15|TRBJ2-7
CATSRDRAGMYEQYF
>once|TRBV20-1|TRBJ1-1
CSARGTEAFF
>once|TRBV10-1|TRBJ2-2
CASSRSSGGTNTGELFF
>-|TRBV28|TRBJ1-2
CASSSNYGYTF
>-|TRBV5-6|TRBJ1-6
CASSFRDRGYSPLHF
>-|TRBV3-1/TRBV3-2|TRBJ2-7
CASSQVGGEQYF
>-|TRBV14|TRBJ1-2
CASSEGQGGYGYTF
>-|TRBV19|TRBJ1-4
CASRRAGGEKLFF
>-|TRBV30|TRBJ1-3
CAWSLRGLPGNTIYF
>-|TRBV19|TRBJ1-5
CASSIWAGGVVSNQPQHF
>-|TRBV10-3|TRBJ1-3
CAISESAVSGNTIYF
>-|TRBV27|TRBJ2-7
CASSLWGQGNEQYF
>-|TRBV5-1|TRBJ1-1
CASSSGISITYMNTEAFF
>-|TRBV6-1|TRBJ2-1
CASSEVDSGIYNEQFF
>-|TRBV19|TRBJ1-2
CASSLPEGRSYGYTF
>once|TRBV7-6|TRBJ2-2
CASSFGLTGELFF
>-|TRBV4-1|TRBJ2-2
CASSQEGRNTGELFF
>-|TRBV6-6|TRBJ1-3
CASSDYSVSGNTIYF
>-|TRBV19|TRBJ2-7
CASSMEPGQGPYEQYF
>-|TRBV27|TRBJ2-2
CASSREGQRTGELFF
>-|TRBV6-5|TRBJ1-2
CASSSDRSRRDYTF
>-|TRBV7-9|TRBJ2-7
CASTVAGAPYEQYF
>-|TRBV6-4|TRBJ2-3
CASSVGTGEDTQYF
>-|TRBV6-5|TRBJ1-2
CASSQVGGGYGYTF
>once|TRBV10-3|TRBJ1-2
CAISPGQGRYGYTF
>few|TRBV29-1|TRBJ1-1
CSVPRTGDLKAFF
>-|TRBV28|TRBJ1-2
CASSLQGANYGYTF
>-|TRBV28|TRBJ1-1
CASSFVQGLTEAFF
>-|TRBV5-4|TRBJ2-4
CASSLAGVSGRIQYF
>-|TRBV27|TRBJ2-7
CASSLTVYVGESYEQYF
>-|TRBV10-1|TRBJ2-7
CASSESLDSSYEQYF
>-|TRBV10-1|TRBJ1-2
CASSAEGMRGYTF
>-|TRBV18|TRBJ2-7
CASSRDRVHEQYF
>-|TRBV6-6|TRBJ2-7
CASSLRQGTSSYEQYF
>few|TRBV19|TRBJ1-2
CASRSQGDGYGYTF
>-|TRBV3-1/TRBV3-2|TRBJ1-1
CASSPRDRNTEAFF
>-|TRBV29-1|TRBJ2-3
CSVGRGLRDTQYF
>-|TRBV18|TRBJ2-7
CASSRTGVSYEQYF
>-|TRBV5-1|TRBJ1-2
CASSLFGRLEGGYTF
>-|TRBV2|TRBJ2-7
CASSFIRDRDPAF